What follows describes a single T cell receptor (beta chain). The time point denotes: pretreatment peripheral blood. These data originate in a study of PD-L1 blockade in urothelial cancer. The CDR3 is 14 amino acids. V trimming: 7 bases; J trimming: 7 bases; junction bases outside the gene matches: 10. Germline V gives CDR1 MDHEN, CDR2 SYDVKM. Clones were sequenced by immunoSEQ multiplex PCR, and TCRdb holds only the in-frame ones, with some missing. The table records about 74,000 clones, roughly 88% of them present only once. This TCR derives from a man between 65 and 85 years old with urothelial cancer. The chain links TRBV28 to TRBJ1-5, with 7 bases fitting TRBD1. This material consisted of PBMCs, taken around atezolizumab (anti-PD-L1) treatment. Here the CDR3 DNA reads TGTGCCAGCACCCGGACAGGCATTGTCCAGCCCCAGCATTTT. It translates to CASTRTGIVQPQHF.